This TCR beta chain was obtained from a study of OX40 agonist ivuxolimab in advanced cancers. Germline V lookup: CDR1 SQVTM, CDR2 ANQGSEA. The CDR3 runs to 13 residues. Trimming removed 4 bases from V and 0 bases from J; junction bases left unmatched: 2. Profiled with immunoSEQ multiplex PCR; TCRdb holds only in-frame clones, not every one. The profile shows 48,000 or so clones, approximately 88% of them singletons. The specimen was CD4+ or CD8+ T cells sorted from blood, collected in a trial of the OX40 agonist ivuxolimab. The rearrangement links TRBV29-1 to TRBJ1-1; 7 bases agree with TRBD1. This receptor was obtained from an adult with an advanced solid tumor such as melanoma, head and neck, liver or kidney cancer. The CDR3: CSVGTGVNTEAFF. CDR3 in DNA: TGCAGCGTTGGAACAGGGGTGAACACTGAAGCTTTCTTT.